Presented here are 10 T cell receptor beta chains from one specimen sequenced in a study of shared clonotypes between healthy human individuals. Method: immunoSEQ multiplex PCR; TCRdb's copy keeps in-frame clones and lacks some. Of approximately 470,000 clones in the sample, 60% to 80% are singletons; the top ten hold more than 10%. Sequencing input: PBMCs. These receptors originate from a woman in her 40s in good health. Some clones in this sample may be carry-over from other donors' samples.

The chain uses TRBV2 and TRBJ2-2; possibly TRBD2 for D (6 bases). The CDR3 consists of 15 residues. The germline V gene has CDR1 SNHLY and CDR2 FYNNEI. V was clipped by 5 bases and J by 0 bases, with 10 bases between them. Here the CDR3 DNA reads TGTGCCAGCAGTTCCGGGACTTCGAACACCGGGGAGCTGTTTTTT. Translating gives CASSSGTSNTGELFF.

This clone was seen a few times. Other nucleotide sequences from this sample produce the same CDR3. This chain uses TRBV5-1 with TRBJ2-3; tentative D call: TRBD2 (6 bases). The germline CDR1 and CDR2 sequences are SGHRS and YFSETQ. The CDR3 has 14 amino acids. V was shortened by 2 bases and J by 2 bases, with 9 bases between the two germline ends. CDR3 coding DNA: TGCGCCAGCAGCTTAGGCGGGAACACAGATACGCAGTATTTT. It is translated as CASSLGGNTDTQYF.

V gene TRBV19 combines with J gene TRBJ2-1, with TRBD2 matching 10 bases. CDR3 length equals 16 residues. CDR1 and CDR2 (germline): LNHDA, SQIVND (reference sequence). Unmatched junction bases numbered 11, after V lost 4 bases and J lost 8 bases. CDR3 DNA: TGTGCCAGTAGTACCAAGCCAGCGGGAGGGCCGGATGAGCAGTTCTTC. Its translation is CASSTKPAGGPDEQFF.

The chain couples TRBV7-8 to TRBJ1-1; possibly TRBD1 for D (6 bases). Trimming removed 5 bases from V and 5 bases from J, with 18 bases in between. Germline V gene lookup returns CDR1 SGHVS and CDR2 FQNEAQ. The CDR3 contains 15 residues. The CDR3 DNA is TGTGCCAGCAGCAACAACGGGGGCCTGAGAACTGAAGCTTTCTTT. Translated, it gives CASSNNGGLRTEAFF. The entire variable domain, with the rest obtained from reference TRBV7-8 and TRBJ1-1, is as follows: GAGVSQSPRYKVAKRGQDVALRCDPISGHVSLFWYQQALGQGPEFLTYFQNEAQLDKSGLPSDRFFAERPEGSVSTLKIQRTQQEDSAVYLCASSNNGGLRTEAFFGQGTRLTVV.

This sequence joins TRBV15 and TRBJ2-7; tentatively, D is TRBD2 (7 bases). With 3 bases removed from V and 5 bases from J, the gap between germline ends came to 20 bases. This CDR3 has 16 residues. Per germline, CDR1 LNHNV and CDR2 YYDKDF (reference sequence). CDR3 sequence reads: CATSRRWGAGGHEQYF. The CDR3 DNA follows: TGTGCCACCAGCAGGCGTTGGGGGGCCGGGGGGCACGAGCAGTACTTC.

The rearrangement links TRBV18 to TRBJ1-5, with 7 bases identical to TRBD1. CDR3 length: 15 residues. Unmatched junction bases numbered 8, after V lost 2 bases and J lost 7 bases. Looked up from germline, CDR1 is KGHSH and CDR2 is LQKENI. CDR3 DNA: TGTGCCAGCTCACCAAACAGGGGAGTTGAGCAGCCCCAGCATTTT. Its protein product is CASSPNRGVEQPQHF.

In its sample, this clone was seen once. The junction and the germline gene differ at one end; a read error may be behind it. V gene TRBV28 combines with J gene TRBJ2-7, with TRBD2 matching over 12 bases. In germline, CDR1 is MDHEN, CDR2 SYDVKM. The CDR3 spans 15 residues. CDR3 bases: TGTGCCAGCAGTATGACTAGCGGGAGTACCCACGAGCAGTGCTTC. Translation: CASSMTSGSTHEQCF.

This chain links TRBV19 with TRBJ2-2; D is possibly TRBD2 (7 bases). Germline V gene sequence: CDR1 LNHDA, CDR2 SQIVND (reference sequence). This CDR3 spans 16 amino acids. Between the trimmed V and J ends, which lost 5 bases and 0 bases, there was a span of 13 bases. CDR3 DNA sequence: TGTGCCAGTAGTCCGAGGGGGGGTGCGAACACCGGGGAGCTGTTTTTT. It encodes CASSPRGGANTGELFF.

This sequence joins TRBV7-2 and TRBJ2-5, with D perhaps given as TRBD1 or TRBD2 (5 bases each). V shed 5 bases and J shed 2 bases, with 15 bases lying between them. Germline V gives CDR1 SGHTA, CDR2 FQGNSA. The CDR3 length is 15 residues. The CDR3 DNA reads as TGTGCCAGCAGCCCTTACGGGACGCAGCAAGAGACCCAGTACTTC. Amino acid sequence: CASSPYGTQQETQYF. Full variable domain (rest looked up from reference TRBV7-2 and TRBJ2-5): GAGVSQSPSNKVTEKGKDVELRCDPISGHTALYWYRQSLGQGLEFLIYFQGNSAPDKSGLPSDRFSAERTGGSVSTLTIQRTQQEDSAVYLCASSPYGTQQETQYFGPGTRLLVL.

V is TRBV5-5 and J is TRBJ2-2, with a weak D call TRBD2 (6 bases). Trimming removed 5 bases from V and 3 bases from J, with 8 bases in between. The germline gives CDR1 SGHKS, CDR2 YYEKEE (reference sequence). CDR3 size: 13 residues. CDR3 in DNA: TGTGCCAGCAGTCGGGAGTACACCGGGGAGCTGTTTTTT. Translated, it gives CASSREYTGELFF. Full variable domain (missing parts from reference TRBV5-5 and TRBJ2-2): DAGVTQSPTHLIKTRGQQVTLRCSPISGHKSVSWYQQVLGQGPQFIFQYYEKEERGRGNFPDRFSARQFPNYSSELNVNALLLGDSALYLCASSREYTGELFFGEGSRLTVL.